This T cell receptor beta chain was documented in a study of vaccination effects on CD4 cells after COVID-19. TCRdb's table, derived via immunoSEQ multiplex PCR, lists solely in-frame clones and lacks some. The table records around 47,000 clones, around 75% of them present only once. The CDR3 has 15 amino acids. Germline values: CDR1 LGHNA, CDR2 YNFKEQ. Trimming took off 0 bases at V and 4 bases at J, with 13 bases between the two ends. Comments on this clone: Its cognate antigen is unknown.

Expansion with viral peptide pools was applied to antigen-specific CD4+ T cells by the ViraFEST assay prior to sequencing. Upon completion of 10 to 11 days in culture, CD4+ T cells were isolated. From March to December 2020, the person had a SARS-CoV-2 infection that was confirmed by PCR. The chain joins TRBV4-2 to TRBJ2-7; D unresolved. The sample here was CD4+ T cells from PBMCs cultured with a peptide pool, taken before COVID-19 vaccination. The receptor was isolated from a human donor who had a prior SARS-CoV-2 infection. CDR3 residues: CASSQDIHSPYEQYF. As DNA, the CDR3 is TGTGCCAGCAGCCAAGACATTCACTCCCCATACGAGCAGTACTTC.